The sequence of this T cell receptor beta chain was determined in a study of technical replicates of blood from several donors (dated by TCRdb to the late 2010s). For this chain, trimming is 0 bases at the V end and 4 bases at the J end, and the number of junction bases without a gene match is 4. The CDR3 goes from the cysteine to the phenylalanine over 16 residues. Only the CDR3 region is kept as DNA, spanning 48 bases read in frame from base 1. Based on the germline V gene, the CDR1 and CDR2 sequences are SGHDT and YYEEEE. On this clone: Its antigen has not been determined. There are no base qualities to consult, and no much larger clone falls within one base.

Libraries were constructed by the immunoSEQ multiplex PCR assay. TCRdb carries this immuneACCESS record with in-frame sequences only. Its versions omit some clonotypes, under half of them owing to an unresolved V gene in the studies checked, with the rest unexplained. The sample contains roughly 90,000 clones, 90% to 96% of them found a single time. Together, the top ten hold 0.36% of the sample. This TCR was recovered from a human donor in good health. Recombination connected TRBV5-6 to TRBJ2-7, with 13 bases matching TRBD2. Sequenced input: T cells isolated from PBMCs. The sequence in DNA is TGTGCCAGCAGCTTGGTGGGACTAGCGGGATCTTACGAGCAGTACTTC. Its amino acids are CASSLVGLAGSYEQYF.